Below, 28 T cell receptor beta chains from the same sample are listed, as sequenced in a study of blood T cells in healthy people across ages. Combining a sample-barcoded 5' primer with a J-beta primer mix, a second PCR ran for roughly 7 to 11 cycles. TCRdb redid the calling of the 5' RACE reads with MiXCR, one entry per CDR3 protein. Of some 890,000 distinct CDR3 sequences in the sample, about 28% were seen once. These data also formed part of another study, on T cells of mothers and their children.

What was sequenced was blood. Every receptor here comes from a woman in her thirties or forties in good health.

The chain recombines TRBV7-9 with TRBJ2-3; 11 positions agree with TRBD2. With 3 bases clipped from V and 3 bases from J, the junction kept 8 bases outside the gene matches. Germline V gene sequence: CDR1 SEHNR, CDR2 FQNEAQ (reference sequence). The CDR3 extends over 17 amino acids. The CDR3 bases are TGTGCCAGCAGCTTGGGAACTAGCGGGGGAGGTACAGATACGCAGTATTTT. It encodes CASSLGTSGGGTDTQYF.

Many counts were recorded for this clonotype. The V call is TRBV11-2, the J call TRBJ2-7; the match to TRBD1 covers 10 bases. The J segment lost 2 bases and the V segment lost 7 bases, leaving 8 bases of the junction unmatched. CDR3 length: 15 residues. Per the germline V gene, CDR1 is SGHAT and CDR2 is FQNNGV. The CDR3 loop reads CASTDRDRGTYEQYF. The CDR3 DNA reads as TGTGCCAGCACCGACCGGGACAGGGGAACCTACGAGCAGTACTTC.

Concerning this clonotype itself: A junction boundary mismatches the germline segment, possibly from a read error. The V gene is TRBV27, the J gene TRBJ2-7; tentatively, D is TRBD2 (5 bases). Germline V gene data show CDR1 as MNHEY and CDR2 as SMNVEV (reference sequence). This CDR3 has 14 residues. CDR3 bases: TGTCCCAGCAGTCTAAGCGGATCCTCCTACGAGCAGTACTTC. Translated: CPSSLSGSSYEQYF.

This clonotype came up once. The gene calls are TRBV7-9 and TRBJ1-4; possible D gene TRBD1, 5 bases. There are 13 residues in the CDR3. Germline loops: CDR1 SEHNR, CDR2 FQNEAQ (reference sequence). V was cut by 8 bases and J by 13 bases, with 20 bases left in between. The CDR3: CASQGVHSGRLFF. The CDR3 coding sequence is TGTGCCAGCCAAGGGGTACACAGTGGAAGACTGTTTTTT.

Written as DNA, the CDR3 is TGTGCCAGCAGCCCGCGGGGGACTAGGGCCTACGAGCAGTACTTC. Its translation is CASSPRGTRAYEQYF. The chain combines TRBV7-9 with TRBJ2-7, with 8 bases fitting TRBD2. The CDR3 has 15 residues. Germline CDR1 reads SEHNR; CDR2 reads FQNEAQ (reference sequence). J gave up 2 bases and V 5 bases, and 8 bases lay outside the gene matches.

The gene calls are TRBV5-5 and TRBJ2-5; TRBD2 matches at 8 bases. After removal of 0 bases from V and 2 bases from J, the junction contained 9 bases not matched to a gene. In germline, CDR1 is SGHKS, CDR2 YYEKEE (reference sequence). This CDR3 has 17 amino acids. The CDR3, as DNA: TGTGCCAGCAGCTTGGTGGTCGAGCGGGGGTATCAAGAGACCCAGTACTTC. It is translated as CASSLVVERGYQETQYF.

The chain links TRBV5-1 to TRBJ2-5, with D tentatively TRBD1 (6 bases). Germline lookup yields CDR1 SGHRS and CDR2 YFSETQ. The V gene lost 4 bases and the J gene lost 2 bases, with 12 bases spanning the gap. This CDR3 is 14 amino acids long. CDR3 protein: CASSAIGGQETQYF. CDR3 coding DNA: TGCGCCAGCAGCGCGATAGGGGGTCAAGAGACCCAGTACTTC. Based on the CDR3 plus reference TRBV5-1 and TRBJ2-5, the full variable domain is KAGVTQTPRYLIKTRGQQVTLSCSPISGHRSVSWYQQTPGQGLQFLFEYFSETQRNKGNFPGRFSGRQFSNSRSEMNVSTLELGDSALYLCASSAIGGQETQYFGPGTRLLVL.

This clonotype occurred many times. The chain recombines TRBV20-1 with TRBJ2-1; D possibly corresponds to TRBD1 (6 bases). With 6 bases removed from V and 0 bases from J, the gap between germline ends came to 18 bases. CDR3 length: 16 residues. Germline V gene lookup returns CDR1 DFQATT and CDR2 SNEGSKA (reference sequence). CDR3 amino acids: CSASTNQGSSYNEQFF. CDR3 nucleotide sequence: TGCAGTGCCAGTACGAATCAGGGGAGCTCCTACAATGAGCAGTTCTTC.

In regard to this clonotype: One junction end disagrees with the germline gene, perhaps due to a read error. The gene calls are TRBV4-2 and TRBJ2-3, with D possibly matching TRBD2 (5 bases). Germline values: CDR1 LGHNA, CDR2 YNFKEQ. The CDR3 has 16 residues. Written as DNA, the CDR3 is TGTGCCAACAGCCAAGAGGGCATCTCTAGCACAGATACGCAGTATTTT. It encodes CANSQEGISSTDTQYF.

The chain links TRBV20-1 to TRBJ2-3; TRBD1 matches 9 bases. V shed 6 bases, J shed 6 bases, and the junction held 10 bases outside the gene matches. This CDR3 contains 14 residues. Looked up from germline, CDR1 is DFQATT and CDR2 is SNEGSKA (reference sequence). CDR3 bases: TGCAGTGCGCCGCGGGACAGGGCGGGCGATACGCAGTATTTT. Protein: CSAPRDRAGDTQYF.

To note about this clonotype: The junction departs from the called germline gene at one end, perhaps through a read error. V usage is TRBV4-2 and J usage is TRBJ1-1; weak D call: TRBD1 (5 bases). The CDR3 spans 13 residues. Germline V CDR1 and CDR2: LGHNA, YNFKEQ. The CDR3: CACRAGMNTEAFF. As DNA, the CDR3 is TGTGCCTGCAGGGCGGGGATGAACACTGAAGCTTTCTTT.

This clonotype was observed at least ten times. The chain links TRBV5-6 to TRBJ2-5; a weak D match, TRBD2 (5 bases). This CDR3 region has 14 residues. Trimming shortened V by 3 bases and J by 3 bases, and 12 bases separated the two germline ends. Germline V lookup: CDR1 SGHDT, CDR2 YYEEEE. The CDR3 protein is CASSSGYTEETQYF. The CDR3 DNA is TGTGCCAGCAGCTCGGGATATACGGAAGAGACCCAGTACTTC.

This clonotype was seen repeatedly, ten times or more. CDR3 protein: CSASGLTRLESEQYF. The CDR3 DNA follows: TGCAGTGCTAGCGGACTGACACGGCTGGAATCCGAGCAGTACTTC. This sequence joins TRBV20-1 and TRBJ2-7; perhaps TRBD2 as D (5 bases). V lost 3 bases and J 6 bases, leaving 21 bases between the germline ends. From germline, CDR1 is DFQATT and CDR2 SNEGSKA (reference sequence). This CDR3 has 15 residues.

The chain is built from TRBV4-3 and TRBJ1-5; 8 bases align to TRBD1. J lost 2 bases, V lost 3 bases, and 6 bases had no gene match. CDR3 length equals 16 residues. CDR1 is LGHNA, CDR2 YSLEER, per germline. CDR3 DNA sequence: TGCGCCAGCAGCCATGGCACAGGGGGAGGCAATCAGCCCCAGCATTTT. Protein product: CASSHGTGGGNQPQHF.

This clonotype was seen more than once but under ten times. This chain connects TRBV20-1 to TRBJ2-7, with D hard to call. The length of the CDR3 is 14 residues. The V end lost 3 bases, the J end lost 0 bases, and 12 bases lay between the germline ends. Per the germline V gene, CDR1 is DFQATT and CDR2 is SNEGSKA (reference sequence). DNA of the CDR3: TGCAGTGCTAGCCTTAGGAGTAGCTCCTACGAGCAGTACTTC. Its translation is CSASLRSSSYEQYF.

This chain uses TRBV20-1 with TRBJ2-1, with D possibly being TRBD2 (6 bases). V was trimmed by 4 bases and J by 7 bases, leaving 14 bases between them. The CDR3 covers 13 residues. Germline V gives CDR1 DFQATT, CDR2 SNEGSKA (reference sequence). The CDR3: CSATADAGNEQFF. For the CDR3, the DNA is TGCAGTGCTACCGCCGACGCGGGGAATGAGCAGTTCTTC.

This clonotype was seen ten or more times. The rearrangement uses TRBV7-2 and TRBJ2-3; no definite D call. V was cut by 0 bases and J by 6 bases, with 7 bases left in between. The CDR3 has 13 amino acids. Per germline, CDR1 SGHTA and CDR2 FQGNSA. CDR3 in DNA: TGTGCCAGCAGCTTAGCCCGTCTCGATACGCAGTATTTT. This encodes CASSLARLDTQYF.

This clonotype occurred a few times. Being one base from a much bigger clone, this may be a read error. The rearrangement links TRBV10-3 to TRBJ2-1; TRBD2 agrees at 7 bases. Germline values: CDR1 ENHRY, CDR2 SYGVKD. The CDR3 loop spans 16 amino acids. The CDR3: CAISEGLAASCNEQFF. The CDR3 DNA sequence: TGTGCCATCAGTGAGGGGCTAGCGGCCTCCTGCAATGAGCAGTTCTTC.

This clonotype was recorded a few times. V and J are TRBV20-1 and TRBJ1-3; D call uncertain. V was clipped by 5 bases and J by 7 bases, with 21 bases between them. The CDR3 runs 15 residues. Germline CDR1 reads DFQATT; CDR2 reads SNEGSKA (reference sequence). In nucleotides, the CDR3 is TGCAGTGCTCCCCTTGCAAGGAGGCTGGGCAACACCATATATTTT. Protein: CSAPLARRLGNTIYF.

The sample holds many counts of this clonotype. The V call is TRBV28, the J call TRBJ1-2; possible D gene TRBD1, 6 bases. This CDR3 comprises 15 residues. In germline, CDR1 is MDHEN, CDR2 SYDVKM. V lost 10 bases and J lost 7, with 25 bases in between. The CDR3 region has the DNA TGTGCCACGCCCGCCGAGGACAGCCCTTCTGGTGGCTACACCTTC. Protein product: CATPAEDSPSGGYTF.

The V and J genes are TRBV5-1 and TRBJ1-2, with 7 bases fitting TRBD1. CDR3 length equals 16 residues. The V gene's germline CDR1 is SGHRS and CDR2 YFSETQ. Trimming removed 0 bases from V and 1 base from J; junction bases left unmatched: 6. The CDR3 DNA sequence: TGCGCCAGCAGCTTGGTAGGGGGACAGCTTAACTATGGCTACACCTTC. Translated, it gives CASSLVGGQLNYGYTF.

This clonotype has a handful of counts. This rearrangement joins TRBV7-9 to TRBJ1-1, with D perhaps TRBD1 (5 bases). The V end lost 0 bases, the J end lost 4 bases, and 12 bases lay between the germline ends. Germline values: CDR1 SEHNR, CDR2 FQNEAQ (reference sequence). This CDR3 comprises 15 residues. CDR3 residues: CASSLAPPGGTEAFF. DNA of the CDR3: TGTGCCAGCAGCTTAGCGCCCCCGGGGGGCACTGAAGCTTTCTTT.

V and J are TRBV4-3 and TRBJ1-1, with D unresolved. V was trimmed by 0 bases and J by 1 base, leaving 9 bases between them. Germline V CDR1 and CDR2: LGHNA, YSLEER. The CDR3 sequence is 15 residues long. The CDR3: CASSQDPEGNTEAFF. The CDR3 DNA is TGCGCCAGCAGCCAAGATCCGGAGGGGAACACTGAAGCTTTCTTT.

This clonotype was seen a handful of times. The chain couples TRBV12-3 or TRBV12-4 to TRBJ2-3; maybe TRBD1 (6 bases). V was cut by 4 bases and J by 2 bases, with 7 bases left in between. The CDR3 has 13 amino acids. Here the CDR3 DNA reads TGTGCCAGCAGTTACAGGGCCACAGATACGCAGTATTTT. Translated: CASSYRATDTQYF.

CDR3 in DNA: TGCAGTGCTAGAGGAGTTAGAGGGGAGCAGTACTTC. This translates into CSARGVRGEQYF. The V gene is TRBV20-1, the J gene TRBJ2-4; the D call may be TRBD1 or TRBD2 (5 bases each). Germline assignment: CDR1 DFQATT and CDR2 SNEGSKA (reference sequence). This CDR3 has 12 amino acids. With 1 base removed from V and 13 bases from J, the gap between germline ends came to 14 bases.

The chain has TRBV5-1 and TRBJ2-3; D is possibly TRBD1 (6 bases). Germline assignment: CDR1 SGHRS and CDR2 YFSETQ. This CDR3 region has 14 residues. The V end was cut by 1 base, the J end by 5 bases, with 11 bases between. CDR3 in amino acids: CASSLTQGKDTQYF. The CDR3 DNA sequence: TGCGCCAGCAGCTTGACCCAGGGGAAAGATACGCAGTATTTT.

About this clonotype: A clone one base away is much larger, so this may be a read error. The rearrangement uses TRBV9 and TRBJ2-7, with D perhaps assigned TRBD1 or TRBD2 (7 bases each). The J call is in doubt because the DNA end fits TRBJ2-1 better. Germline loops: CDR1 SGDLS, CDR2 YYNGEE. The CDR3 contains 16 residues. The CDR3 DNA is TGTGCCAGCAGCCCTCGGGGGGCAGGGGGAGCCTACGAGCAGTTCTTC. Protein: CASSPRGAGGAYEQFF.

The V call is TRBV5-6, the J call TRBJ1-5, with D tentatively TRBD1 (5 bases). Trimming removed 1 base from V and 0 bases from J, with 17 bases in between. The CDR3 runs 18 residues. CDR1 SGHDT and CDR2 YYEEEE come from the germline V gene. The CDR3: CASSLYGHGIRSNQPQHF. CDR3 in DNA: TGTGCCAGCAGCTTGTATGGACATGGAATCCGTAGCAATCAGCCCCAGCATTTT. The variable domain in full, completed from reference TRBV5-6 and TRBJ1-5, reads DAGVTQSPTHLIKTRGQQVTLRCSPKSGHDTVSWYQQALGQGPQFIFQYYEEEERQRGNFPDRFSGHQFPNYSSELNVNALLLGDSALYLCASSLYGHGIRSNQPQHFGDGTRLSIL.